The 21 T cell receptor beta chains below all came from one sample that was sequenced in a study of beta chain features in type 1 diabetes. Regarding the study as a whole: Moderate yet significant TCRB CDR3 shortening was seen in Type 1 diabetes patients in all four CD4+ subsets.

Antigens for these TCRs are unknown. The authors reverse transcribed all of the isolated RNA, so sequencing captured expressed TCRB transcripts. Assay: immunoSEQ multiplex PCR; the TCRdb copy retains only in-frame clones and omits some. This table has some 660,000 clones, over 12% appearing once. The source material was naive CD4+ T cells from blood. The receptors here all came from a man younger than 35 with type 1 diabetes.

In regard to this clone: At the DNA level, this CDR3 is encoded by other sequences in the same sample as well. The chain links TRBV29-1 to TRBJ1-4; perhaps TRBD1 as D (5 bases). The germline V and J ends were trimmed by 6 bases and 5 bases, with 13 bases remaining between them. This CDR3 contains 13 residues. Germline V gene data show CDR1 as SQVTM and CDR2 as ANQGSEA. This CDR3 is CSVSRGTNEKLFF. CDR3 nucleotide sequence: TGCAGCGTGAGTCGGGGGACGAATGAAAAACTGTTTTTT.

This clone was recorded a few times. This same CDR3 is encoded by further DNA sequences in the sample. V usage is TRBV28 and J usage is TRBJ2-7, with a weak D call TRBD1 (6 bases). V was trimmed by 2 bases and J by 3 bases, leaving 11 bases between them. This CDR3 is 14 amino acids long. In germline, CDR1 is MDHEN, CDR2 SYDVKM. The DNA of the CDR3 is TGTGCCAGCAGTTTACCACAGGGCAGCTACGAGCAGTACTTC. Translated: CASSLPQGSYEQYF.

This clone was observed a handful of times. The chain combines TRBV1 with TRBJ2-5; no check of the table's D call, TRBD2, against the DNA was made. TRBV1 is tagged as a pseudogene. This CDR3 contains 13 residues. CDR3 in amino acids: CTSSPSEKETQYF. The DNA for the CDR3 is TGCACCAGCAGCCCCAGCGAGAAAGAGACCCAGTACTTC.

The chain combines TRBV5-4 with TRBJ2-3, with TRBD2 identical over 12 bases. V lost 3 bases and J lost 9; bases outside the gene matches: 11. Germline loops: CDR1 SGHNT, CDR2 YYREEE (reference sequence). The CDR3 sequence is 16 residues long. DNA for the CDR3: TGTGCCAGCAGCTCGATGACTAGCGGGAGCATCGGGACGCAGTATTTT. Protein product: CASSSMTSGSIGTQYF.

The CDR3 nucleotides read TGCGCCAGCAGCGATTTGGCGAACACCGGGGAGCTGTTTTTT. Translating gives CASSDLANTGELFF. The chain couples TRBV5-1 to TRBJ2-2; D is unclear. This CDR3 is built from 14 residues. Trimming stripped 4 bases from V and 0 bases from J, with 7 bases between. In germline, CDR1 is SGHRS, CDR2 YFSETQ. Looking up the rest from reference TRBV5-1 and TRBJ2-2 gives the full variable domain: KAGVTQTPRYLIKTRGQQVTLSCSPISGHRSVSWYQQTPGQGLQFLFEYFSETQRNKGNFPGRFSGRQFSNSRSEMNVSTLELGDSALYLCASSDLANTGELFFGEGSRLTVL.

In its sample, this clone was seen a few times. This chain joins TRBV30 and TRBJ1-2, with D possibly TRBD1 on 6 matching bases. V dropped 1 base and J dropped 4 bases, with 10 bases sitting between them. The germline CDR1 and CDR2 sequences are GTSNPN and SVGIG (reference sequence). The CDR3 extends over 13 amino acids. DNA of the CDR3: TGTGCCTGGAGTGGAGGACAGTCCTATGGCTACACCTTC. It encodes CAWSGGQSYGYTF.

This clone was seen a handful of times. This chain joins TRBV4-1 and TRBJ1-2; 8 bases fit TRBD1. The CDR3 covers 18 residues. The trim removed 1 base at V and 4 bases at J, leaving 14 bases unmatched. In germline, CDR1 is MGHRA, CDR2 YSYEKL. This CDR3 reads CASSQAIGTGSLAYGYTF. The CDR3, as DNA: TGCGCCAGCAGCCAAGCAATCGGGACAGGAAGCTTGGCCTATGGCTACACCTTC.

A few counts support this clone. The CDR3 spells CASSPFTGTSAYNEQFF. The CDR3 DNA reads as TGTGCCAGCAGCCCCTTCACCGGGACTAGCGCCTACAATGAGCAGTTCTTC. The V call is TRBV28, the J call TRBJ2-1; TRBD2 aligns across 10 bases. CDR1 is MDHEN, CDR2 SYDVKM, per germline. The CDR3 runs to 17 residues. The V and J ends lost 6 bases and 2 bases, in that order; junction bases with no gene match: 10.

The sample holds a few counts of this clone. J is TRBJ2-5 and V is TRBV9; 8 nucleotides align to TRBD1. The V gene's germline CDR1 is SGDLS and CDR2 YYNGEE. Losses at the gene ends were 0 bases for V and 3 bases for J; bases not matched to a gene: 1. The CDR3 has 14 residues. Here the CDR3 reads CASSVGQGKETQYF. Here the CDR3 DNA reads TGTGCCAGCAGCGTAGGACAGGGGAAAGAGACCCAGTACTTC. The full variable domain, with the rest looked up from reference TRBV9 and TRBJ2-5, is DSGVTQTPKHLITATGQRVTLRCSPRSGDLSVYWYQQSLDQGLQFLIQYYNGEERAKGNILERFSAQQFPDLHSELNLSSLELGDSALYFCASSVGQGKETQYFGPGTRLLVL.

The chain uses TRBV4-1 and TRBJ2-3, with 12 bases identical to TRBD2. Trimming at V came to 5 bases and at J to 2 bases, leaving 5 bases not matched to a gene. CDR3 length: 16 amino acids. Germline lookup yields CDR1 MGHRA and CDR2 YSYEKL. The CDR3 spells CASSILAGGITDTQYF. CDR3 sequence (DNA): TGCGCCAGCAGCATACTAGCGGGGGGTATCACAGATACGCAGTATTTT.

This clone was picked up a small number of times. V usage is TRBV20-1 and J usage is TRBJ2-7; maybe TRBD2 (5 bases). The CDR3 contains 11 residues. Trimming took 2 bases from V and 12 from J, leaving 14 bases between them. Germline values: CDR1 DFQATT, CDR2 SNEGSKA (reference sequence). The CDR3 region is CSARIQGSPYF. CDR3 nucleotide sequence: TGCAGTGCTAGAATACAAGGGAGTCCGTACTTC.

This clone was recorded a few times. V is TRBV7-8 and J is TRBJ1-2; a possible D gene is TRBD1 (6 bases). Germline-derived CDR1 and CDR2 are SGHVS and FQNEAQ. With 1 base removed from V and 8 bases from J, the gap between germline ends came to 17 bases. The CDR3 is 15 amino acids. In DNA, the CDR3 is TGTGCCAGCAGCTTAGATCCGACAGGCTCTCGCGGCTACACCTTC. The encoded protein is CASSLDPTGSRGYTF.

The chain uses TRBV6-1 and TRBJ1-4; possible D gene TRBD1, 5 bases. Looked up from germline, CDR1 is MNHNS and CDR2 is SASEGT. The CDR3 covers 15 residues. With 2 bases removed from V and 8 bases from J, the gap between germline ends came to 15 bases. The CDR3 nucleotides read TGTGCCAGCAGTGAATGGGGCACCCGGAAGGAAAAACTGTTTTTT. Amino acids: CASSEWGTRKEKLFF.

This clone was observed a handful of times. V gene TRBV5-1 combines with J gene TRBJ2-3; the D is unclear. V dropped 1 base and J dropped 2 bases, with 5 bases sitting between them. Germline V lookup: CDR1 SGHRS, CDR2 YFSETQ. This CDR3 comprises 13 residues. The CDR3 bases are TGCGCCAGCAGCTTGCAGGTCACAGATACGCAGTATTTT. Its translation is CASSLQVTDTQYF.

Turning to this clone: This same CDR3 is encoded by further DNA sequences in the sample. The chain couples TRBV30 to TRBJ1-5, with no clear D. Germline CDR1 GTSNPN, CDR2 SVGIG (reference sequence). This CDR3 is 13 amino acids long. The V end was cut by 2 bases, the J end by 3 bases, with 8 bases between. CDR3 nucleotide sequence: TGTGCCTGGAGTTCGAGGGTCAATCAGCCCCAGCATTTT. This gives the protein CAWSSRVNQPQHF.

The chain is built from TRBV20-1 and TRBJ2-7; a possible D gene is TRBD1 (5 bases). Germline loops: CDR1 DFQATT, CDR2 SNEGSKA (reference sequence). With 4 bases removed from V and 3 bases from J, the gap between germline ends came to 7 bases. This CDR3 has 11 amino acids. CDR3 nucleotides: TGCAGTGCTATTGACAGCTACGAGCAGTACTTC. It is translated as CSAIDSYEQYF.

J is TRBJ2-6 and V is TRBV10-3, with D hard to call. Germline V gene lookup returns CDR1 ENHRY and CDR2 SYGVKD. The CDR3 is made up of 12 amino acids. The CDR3 DNA follows: TGTGCTGTCGACTCTGGGGCCAACGTCCTGACTTTC. This translates into CAVDSGANVLTF.

This clone was counted only a few times. V is TRBV19 and J is TRBJ2-3, with 10 bases aligning to TRBD1. The germline V gene encodes CDR1 LNHDA and CDR2 SQIVND (reference sequence). The V and J ends lost 10 bases and 3 bases, in that order; junction bases with no gene match: 7. The CDR3 is 14 residues long. CDR3 coding DNA: TGTGCCACCAGGGACAGGGGTGGTACAGATACGCAGTATTTT. This translates into CATRDRGGTDTQYF.

There are a few counts of this clone. The chain joins TRBV28 to TRBJ2-5; maybe TRBD2 (6 bases). Trimming shortened V by 8 bases and J by 1 base, and 23 bases separated the two germline ends. Germline-derived CDR1 and CDR2 are MDHEN and SYDVKM. This CDR3 comprises 17 residues. CDR3 amino acids: CASGKEGPLPIQETQYF. In DNA form, the CDR3 reads TGTGCCAGCGGAAAGGAGGGACCCCTCCCGATCCAAGAGACCCAGTACTTC.

The rearrangement uses TRBV30 and TRBJ2-5; 7 bases match TRBD1. The DNA end is more similar to TRBJ2-7, so the J call may be wrong. The CDR3 sequence is 13 residues long. In germline, CDR1 is GTSNPN, CDR2 SVGIG (reference sequence). The CDR3, as DNA: TGTGCCTGGAGTTACAGGGGTGTGTACGAGCAGTACTTC. This gives the protein CAWSYRGVYEQYF.

This clone was observed a handful of times. The gene calls are TRBV27 and TRBJ1-5; TRBD1 is a possible D gene (6 bases). Germline V CDR1 and CDR2: MNHEY, SMNVEV (reference sequence). The CDR3 contains 17 residues. Trimming removed 4 bases at V and 4 bases at J, with 20 bases between. The CDR3 DNA reads as TGTGCCAGCAGTTCCGAGTCTGACAGGAGGCATAATCAGCCCCAGCATTTT. Encoded protein: CASSSESDRRHNQPQHF.